This T cell receptor (beta chain) was sequenced during a study of T cell responses to AZD1222 COVID-19 vaccine. This clone showed up just once. What it binds is not known. The data were produced by immunoSEQ multiplex PCR, yet TCRdb's version contains in-frame clones alone and is incomplete. The sample lists some 190,000 clones, roughly 94% occurring once. V lost 0 bases to trimming and J lost 3 bases, with 10 bases between them. Germline V gene data show CDR1 as SSHAT and CDR2 as FNYEAQ (reference sequence). The CDR3 totals 15 residues. Whole-study results and caveats: Clonal diversity was possibly underestimated, and the donors were mostly white British, with more females. Repertoire samples came only from after the peak T cell response. Spike was spanned by vaccine-associated CD4 TCRs, which were dominant at 160-218 and 743-854. Compared with day 0, the breadth and depth of the Spike-specific TCR repertoire rose significantly after two doses of AZD1222.

This specimen consisted of peripheral blood, obtained 28 days after the second dose of the MenACWY control vaccine. V is TRBV7-7 and J is TRBJ2-3; D not certain. This receptor was identified in an adult who received the MenACWY meningococcal vaccine as a control. The CDR3 DNA reads as TGTGCCAGCAGCTTAGCCGACGGGCAAACAGATACGCAGTATTTT. Protein: CASSLADGQTDTQYF. Filled out from reference TRBV7-7 and TRBJ2-3, the complete variable domain reads GAGVSQSPRYKVTKRGQDVTLRCDPISSHATLYWYQQALGQGPEFLTYFNYEAQPDKSGLPSDRFSAERPEGSISTLTIQRTEQRDSAMYRCASSLADGQTDTQYFGPGTRLTVL.